This TCR beta chain was observed in a study of blood T cell repertoires in COVID-19. Study-level information: Some COVID-19 samples were acute and others convalescent; all came from the United States, Italy and Spain. T cells, B-cell-depleted T cells, or PBMCs supplied cDNA or gDNA.

Data came from immunoSEQ multiplex PCR; TCRdb stores just in-frame clones and leaves some out. The table has some 150,000 clones, 82% seen once. The clonotype comes from a woman aged 80 or older with acute or convalescent COVID-19. The sequenced sample was peripheral blood.

DNA for the CDR3: TGTGCCAGCAGTTACTTATCAGGGACAGGGCCAACCTTGCATTTT. Amino acid sequence: CASSYLSGTGPTLHF. This chain uses TRBV6-5 with TRBJ1-5; 9 bases match TRBD1. Unmatched junction bases numbered 13, after V lost 1 base and J lost 15 bases. Germline V lookup: CDR1 MNHEY, CDR2 SVGAGI. The CDR3 covers 15 residues.